This T cell receptor (beta chain) was found in a study of CD8 T cells in Susac syndrome. TCR beta sequences were obtained from blood CD8+ and CD4+ T cells. The healthy controls were matched to patients by age and sex. TEMRA cells were FACS-enriched, while CD8+ and CD4+ T cells were negatively isolated. The RNA, about 0.45 to 1 ug, was put through reverse transcription using random hexamers. The method of amplification for TCR beta CDR3 was immunoSEQ multiplex PCR, covering 54 Vbeta and 13 Jbeta. TCRdb processed the immunoSEQ multiplex PCR reads anew with MiXCR; each CDR3 protein has one entry. The sample holds about 120,000 distinct CDR3 sequences, over 90% seen once. In germline, CDR1 is SGHTA, CDR2 FQGTGA. CDR3 length: 14 amino acids. With V trimmed by 6 bases and J by 2 bases, 4 bases remained unmatched. This clonotype occurred once.

The V call is TRBV7-3, the J call TRBJ2-5; TRBD2 matches at 9 bases. The receptor was isolated from a human donor in good health. The source material was CD4+ T cells from PBMCs. The CDR3 is CASSLAGAQETQYF. The CDR3 DNA is TGTGCCAGCAGTTTAGCGGGGGCACAAGAGACCCAGTACTTC.